This T cell receptor (beta chain) was recorded in a study of shared clonotypes between healthy human individuals. Overall study: Each donor's CD4 naive and CD4 memory cells filled three plates apiece, CD8 naive two, and CD8 memory one.

Sorted subsets were amplified in replicate PCRs using approximately 0.2 ug DNA, some 31,000 T cell genomes. This table comes from immunoSEQ multiplex PCR, and its TCRdb copy is limited to in-frame clones, with some not included. Of 600,000 to 750,000 clones in the sample, roughly 70% were seen once. With 1 base removed from V and 2 bases from J, the gap between germline ends came to 2 bases. The CDR3 has 12 amino acids. Germline V gene lookup returns CDR1 MDHEN and CDR2 SYDVKM. As for this clone: Its antigen is as yet unknown. This sample includes further DNA sequences coding for the same CDR3.

The study's findings and limits: The four-donor shared clonotypes exceeded non-shared clonotypes in generation probability, with non-shared ones scoring lower.

This chain links TRBV28 with TRBJ1-2; no firm D call. The sample taken for sequencing was memory CD4+ T cells sorted from blood. Subset meaning: CD45RA-negative fraction. The TCR was taken from a woman aged 25-40 years in good health. CDR3 nucleotides: TGTGCCAGCAGTTTATACAACTATGGCTACACCTTC. Translated: CASSLYNYGYTF.